Following are 3 T cell receptor beta chains from one sample sequenced in a study of vaccination and CD4 T cells after COVID-19. Sequence data for DNA of cultured CD4+ T cells were generated by the Oncomine TCR Beta short-read assay. TCRdb re-called the PCR reads through MiXCR, storing one row per CDR3 protein. Of over 9,000 distinct CDR3 sequences detected, roughly 44% appear once; the ten largest clones hold 20% to 25%. Their target antigens are unknown. This sample's treatment: roughly 10-day PBMC culture with coronavirus spike peptide pools or control peptides (ViraFEST assay). Sequenced input: CD4+ T cells from blood, cultured in vitro. The receptors here all came from a human donor who had recovered from COVID-19.

The chain employs TRBV7-2 and TRBJ1-4, with no clear D. Germline V gene sequence: CDR1 SGHTA, CDR2 FQGNSA. This CDR3 region has 16 residues. Trimming took off 1 base at V and 6 bases at J, with 15 bases between the two ends. The CDR3 nucleotides read TGTGCCAGCAGCTTAGTTCCGGGAGTGAATGATGAAAAACTGTTTTTT. Residues: CASSLVPGVNDEKLFF.

This clonotype was counted a few times. The rearrangement uses TRBV2 and TRBJ2-2; TRBD2 matches at 12 bases. The CDR3 has 14 amino acids. The V gene end was trimmed by 8 bases and the J gene end by 5 bases; junction bases not matched to a gene: 3. CDR1 is SNHLY, CDR2 FYNNEI, per germline. CDR3 bases: TGTGCCAGCGGGCTAGCGGGGGGGACCGGGGAGCTGTTTTTT. Protein: CASGLAGGTGELFF.

This clonotype was seen only a few times. The chain links TRBV19 to TRBJ1-1, with TRBD1 identical over 8 bases. This CDR3 has 16 residues. The ends lost 5 bases at V and 2 bases at J; junction bases unmatched: 10. Germline V gives CDR1 LNHDA, CDR2 SQIVND (reference sequence). The CDR3 here is CASSRGETGVNTEAFF. CDR3 coding DNA: TGTGCCAGTAGTCGAGGGGAGACAGGGGTAAACACTGAAGCTTTCTTT.